This passage covers 27 T cell receptor beta chains from one sample sequenced in a study of blood T cell repertoires in COVID-19 (TCRdb year 2020). Library method: the immunoSEQ multiplex PCR assay. The table comes from immuneACCESS by way of TCRdb, which keeps in-frame sequences with V and J called. Part of the clones is missing from these tables; in studies checked, under half for an unresolved V gene and the rest for unknown reasons. The sample profile shows around 99,000 clones; about four fifths of them were found once. 15% to 20% of the sample goes to the ten largest clones. The specimen sequenced was peripheral blood. The receptors here all came from a woman older than 75 with active or convalescent COVID-19.

V usage is TRBV18 and J usage is TRBJ1-2; TRBD1 matches at 9 bases. The CDR3 runs 15 residues. Germline loops: CDR1 KGHSH, CDR2 LQKENI. J was trimmed by 4 bases and V by 6 bases; bases with no gene match: 9. The CDR3 here is CASSSSRDRVYGYTF. The CDR3 DNA is TGTGCCAGCTCGAGTTCCCGGGACAGGGTCTATGGCTACACCTTC.

The chain uses TRBV21-1 and TRBJ2-5; no check of the table's D call, TRBD1, against the DNA was made. TRBV21-1 is a recognized pseudogene. The CDR3 length is 16 residues. As DNA, the CDR3 is TGTGCCAGCAGCCCAGGACAGGGGCCAGCACAAGAGACCCAGTACTTC. Encoded protein: CASSPGQGPAQETQYF.

The chain recombines TRBV5-4 with TRBJ2-1; 7 nucleotides line up with TRBD1. The CDR3 is 16 residues long. Germline V gene data show CDR1 as SGHNT and CDR2 as YYREEE (reference sequence). V lost 3 bases to trimming and J lost 1 base; unmatched junction nucleotides: 7. CDR3: CASSSGQTRSYNEQFF. The CDR3 DNA sequence: TGTGCCAGCAGCTCGGGACAGACCAGGTCCTACAATGAGCAGTTCTTC.

The chain carries TRBV19 and TRBJ2-7; TRBD2 agrees at 14 bases. Germline-derived CDR1 and CDR2 are LNHDA and SQIVND (reference sequence). With 5 bases clipped from V and 2 bases from J, the junction kept 2 bases outside the gene matches. The CDR3 spans 15 residues. The CDR3 loop is CASSETSGRAYEQYF. In DNA form, the CDR3 reads TGTGCCAGTAGTGAGACTAGCGGGAGGGCCTACGAGCAGTACTTC. Full variable domain (outside the CDR3, taken from reference TRBV19 and TRBJ2-7): DGGITQSPKYLFRKEGQNVTLSCEQNLNHDAMYWYRQDPGQGLRLIYYSQIVNDFQKGDIAEGYSVSREKKESFPLTVTSAQKNPTAFYLCASSETSGRAYEQYFGPGTRLTVT.

This clone has more than one count but fewer than ten. The chain joins TRBV18 to TRBJ2-1; D is undetermined. In germline, CDR1 is KGHSH, CDR2 LQKENI. Trimming cost V 3 bases and J 5 bases, with 8 bases left between them. The CDR3 covers 13 residues. DNA of the CDR3: TGTGCCAGCTCACCTACCTTAGACAATGAGCAGTTCTTC. Its protein product is CASSPTLDNEQFF.

This chain joins TRBV2 and TRBJ1-1; 9 nucleotides agree with TRBD1. CDR1 is SNHLY, CDR2 FYNNEI, per germline. This CDR3 is 16 amino acids long. The V gene end was trimmed by 8 bases and the J gene end by 3 bases; junction bases not matched to a gene: 13. The CDR3 DNA is TGTGCCAGCGTACAGGGGGCATTCTCTTTCGACACTGAAGCTTTCTTT. Residues: CASVQGAFSFDTEAFF. Full variable domain (rest looked up from reference TRBV2 and TRBJ1-1): EPEVTQTPSHQVTQMGQEVILRCVPISNHLYFYWYRQILGQKVEFLVSFYNNEISEKSEIFDDQFSVERPDGSNFTLKIRSTKLEDSAMYFCASVQGAFSFDTEAFFGQGTRLTVV.

This clone was recorded only once. This chain connects TRBV6-5 to TRBJ2-1, with a possible D match to TRBD2 (7 bases). This CDR3 region has 15 residues. Trimming removed 5 bases at V and 5 bases at J, with 16 bases between. Germline V gene lookup returns CDR1 MNHEY and CDR2 SVGAGI. CDR3 amino acids: CASSRRGGGNNEQFF. DNA for the CDR3: TGTGCCAGCAGTCGACGGGGAGGGGGTAACAATGAGCAGTTCTTC.

The rearrangement links TRBV7-9 to TRBJ2-5, with 8 bases that match TRBD1. The junction had 1 base not matched to a gene; V was cut back by 3 bases and J by 4 bases. This CDR3 has 13 residues. Germline V gives CDR1 SEHNR, CDR2 FQNEAQ (reference sequence). In nucleotides, the CDR3 is TGTGCCAGCAGCTTTGGACAGGGAGAGACCCAGTACTTC. This gives the protein CASSFGQGETQYF.

The V call is TRBV21-1, the J call TRBJ2-7; TRBD2, the table's D call, lacks a check against the DNA. TRBV21-1 is listed as a pseudogene. CDR3 size: 19 residues. The CDR3 is CASSKEPRGALAGCYEQYF. The CDR3 nucleotides are TGTGCCAGCAGCAAAGAGCCCCGCGGGGCACTAGCGGGGTGCTACGAGCAGTACTTC.

This chain links TRBV13 with TRBJ2-7, with D unclear. Deletions cut 5 bases from V and 2 bases from J, with 13 bases between. Germline values: CDR1 PRHDT, CDR2 FYEKMQ (reference sequence). The CDR3 is 14 amino acids. The CDR3 DNA is TGTGCCAGCAGCCCCTCGGGTGGTCCCTACGAGCAGTACTTC. Amino acids: CASSPSGGPYEQYF.

Notes on this clone: This CDR3 is also generated by other DNA sequences in the sample. The chain uses TRBV7-9 and TRBJ2-3; 9 bases agree with TRBD2. Germline CDR1 and CDR2: SEHNR and FQNEAQ (reference sequence). V gave up 5 bases and J gave up 3 bases; unmatched junction bases: 6. CDR3 length: 15 residues. The CDR3 is CASSLGLAGTDTQYF. The CDR3, as DNA: TGTGCCAGCAGCCTGGGGCTAGCGGGGACAGATACGCAGTATTTT.

This chain links TRBV28 with TRBJ2-3; tentatively, D is TRBD2 (6 bases). The CDR3 is 15 amino acids. Between the trimmed V and J ends, which lost 2 bases and 7 bases, there was a span of 16 bases. Germline V lookup: CDR1 MDHEN, CDR2 SYDVKM. This CDR3 reads CASSLGRTTTNTQYF. In DNA form, the CDR3 reads TGTGCCAGCAGTTTAGGCCGGACTACCACTAATACGCAGTATTTT.

The chain has TRBV15 and TRBJ2-2; 9 bases match TRBD1. The V gene end was trimmed by 7 bases and the J gene end by 5 bases; junction bases not matched to a gene: 11. Germline CDR1 is LNHNV and CDR2 is YYDKDF (reference sequence). CDR3 length: 16 residues. CDR3 nucleotides: TGTGCCACCAACACAGGGGGCGCCTTCGGGACCGGGGAGCTGTTTTTT. Residues: CATNTGGAFGTGELFF.

This clone was seen a few times. The chain couples TRBV2 to TRBJ1-5; D ambiguous. Germline CDR1 reads SNHLY; CDR2 reads FYNNEI. The CDR3 contains 17 residues. V was shortened by 0 bases and J by 3 bases, with 15 bases between the two germline ends. The CDR3 sequence: CASSEAGGQAINQPQHF. CDR3 in DNA: TGTGCCAGCAGTGAAGCGGGAGGGCAGGCAATCAATCAGCCCCAGCATTTT.

The rearrangement uses TRBV28 and TRBJ1-2, with 11 bases aligning to TRBD1. This CDR3 has 15 amino acids. The V gene's germline CDR1 is MDHEN and CDR2 SYDVKM. V trimming: 4 bases; J trimming: 5 bases; junction bases outside the gene matches: 6. The CDR3: CASSSPGQGAYGYTF. The CDR3 DNA sequence: TGTGCCAGCAGTTCTCCCGGACAGGGGGCATATGGCTACACCTTC.

As regards this clone: The final CDR3 position lacks the conserved phenylalanine or tryptophan, pointing to a likely read error. The chain joins TRBV5-1 to TRBJ2-7; the D gene is possibly TRBD2 (5 bases). V gave up 0 bases and J gave up 3 bases, with 10 bases separating them. The length of the CDR3 is 14 residues. The germline CDR1 and CDR2 sequences are SGHRS and YFSETQ. The DNA for the CDR3 is TGCGCCAGCAGCTTGGTCCGGGGAGACTACGAGCAGTACCTC. Translating it yields CASSLVRGDYEQYL.

This clone has only one observation. This chain connects TRBV5-1 to TRBJ2-3; 8 nucleotides agree with TRBD1. The V and J ends lost 0 bases and 5 bases, in that order; junction bases with no gene match: 8. This CDR3 region has 16 residues. CDR1 SGHRS and CDR2 YFSETQ come from the germline V gene. The chain's CDR3 is CASSLAGQGAVDTQYF. The CDR3 region has the DNA TGCGCCAGCAGCTTGGCCGGCCAGGGGGCTGTAGATACGCAGTATTTT.

The chain carries TRBV10-3 and TRBJ1-2; maybe TRBD1 (6 bases). Trimming cost V 5 bases and J 1 base, with 14 bases left between them. From germline, CDR1 is ENHRY and CDR2 SYGVKD. The CDR3 extends over 15 amino acids. Here the CDR3 DNA reads TGTGCCATCAGTCCGACCTCAGGGGATAACTATGGCTACACCTTC. Translating it yields CAISPTSGDNYGYTF.

The chain uses TRBV5-5 and TRBJ2-7; D is perhaps TRBD1 (6 bases). Trimming pared 0 bases from V and 3 bases from J, leaving 16 bases between. Per the germline V gene, CDR1 is SGHKS and CDR2 is YYEKEE (reference sequence). This CDR3 is built from 16 residues. As DNA, the CDR3 is TGTGCCAGCAGCTTGGGTCAGGGGTCGGGCCGCTACGAGCAGTACTTC. This gives the protein CASSLGQGSGRYEQYF.

The chain employs TRBV2 and TRBJ1-1; D unclear. The V end lost 7 bases, the J end lost 7 bases, and 13 bases lay between the germline ends. The germline V gene has CDR1 SNHLY and CDR2 FYNNEI. CDR3 length: 12 amino acids. The CDR3 loop is CASKSEGLEAFF. The CDR3 nucleotides read TGTGCCAGCAAATCTGAGGGTCTTGAAGCTTTCTTT.

The chain combines TRBV29-1 with TRBJ2-1, with TRBD2 matching 14 bases. Germline values: CDR1 SQVTM, CDR2 ANQGSEA. J lost 9 bases, V lost 7 bases, and 8 bases had no gene match. This CDR3 spans 14 amino acids. CDR3 residues: CSGGLAGVKGEQFF. CDR3 bases: TGCAGCGGGGGACTAGCGGGAGTGAAGGGTGAGCAGTTCTTC.

The chain is built from TRBV15 and TRBJ2-1, with TRBD2 identical over 13 bases. The CDR3 loop spans 18 amino acids. The junction had 8 bases not matched to a gene; V was cut back by 0 bases and J by 6 bases. Germline V gives CDR1 LNHNV, CDR2 YYDKDF (reference sequence). CDR3 amino acids: CATSRDPTGLAGTNEQFF. CDR3 nucleotide sequence: TGTGCCACCAGCAGAGATCCGACGGGACTAGCGGGAACCAATGAGCAGTTCTTC.

This clone was recorded only once. The genes are TRBV5-1 and TRBJ2-7; 8 nucleotides agree with TRBD1. The junction had 8 bases not matched to a gene; V was cut back by 2 bases and J by 4 bases. The germline V gene encodes CDR1 SGHRS and CDR2 YFSETQ. CDR3 length equals 15 residues. The CDR3 region is CASSLTAGTGYEQYF. The CDR3, as DNA: TGCGCCAGCAGCTTAACGGCCGGGACAGGATACGAGCAGTACTTC. The variable domain in full, completed from reference TRBV5-1 and TRBJ2-7, reads KAGVTQTPRYLIKTRGQQVTLSCSPISGHRSVSWYQQTPGQGLQFLFEYFSETQRNKGNFPGRFSGRQFSNSRSEMNVSTLELGDSALYLCASSLTAGTGYEQYFGPGTRLTVT.

This clone was counted only a few times. The chain joins TRBV5-5 to TRBJ2-3; D is ambiguous. Trimming stripped 6 bases from V and 2 bases from J, with 13 bases between. CDR3 length equals 14 residues. Germline CDR1 is SGHKS and CDR2 is YYEKEE (reference sequence). The CDR3 DNA reads TGTGCCAGCAACTCTAGGTATTTCACAGATACGCAGTATTTT. Translated: CASNSRYFTDTQYF.

V is TRBV28 and J is TRBJ2-1; tentatively, D is TRBD2 (6 bases). The V end lost 5 bases, the J end lost 6 bases, and 23 bases lay between the germline ends. Germline values: CDR1 MDHEN, CDR2 SYDVKM. The CDR3 contains 17 residues. The CDR3 coding sequence is TGTGCCAGCAGTCTCACGGAGGGAGAGCCAATTGGCAATGAGCAGTTCTTC. Protein product: CASSLTEGEPIGNEQFF.

The chain combines TRBV18 with TRBJ2-1; the D gene is possibly TRBD2 (5 bases). The CDR3 consists of 15 residues. V lost 3 bases, J lost 6 bases, and 15 bases lay in between. Germline V gene data show CDR1 as KGHSH and CDR2 as LQKENI. The CDR3 protein is CASSPPISGINEQFF. The CDR3 DNA reads TGTGCCAGCTCACCCCCGATCAGCGGAATCAATGAGCAGTTCTTC.

The rearrangement uses TRBV10-3 and TRBJ2-1, with a tentative D call TRBD2 (6 bases). The CDR3 covers 16 residues. V shed 0 bases and J shed 2 bases, with 11 bases lying between them. Germline CDR1 ENHRY, CDR2 SYGVKD. CDR3 sequence reads: CAISESMGGAYNEQFF. CDR3 sequence (DNA): TGTGCCATCAGTGAGTCAATGGGAGGTGCCTACAATGAGCAGTTCTTC.